This entry features one T cell receptor beta chain sequence. The antigen this receptor binds is unknown. One base away there is no much larger clone; base qualities are not given. Using the deep immunoSEQ assay, multiplex PCR amplified TCR CDR3 regions from genomic DNA. Extracted genomic DNA from each cell subset was spread evenly across all wells of several immunoSEQ 96-well plates, with each plate serving as a replicate. For sorted subsets, about 200 ng genomic DNA, equal to tens of thousands of T cell genomes, was loaded into each replicate PCR. The purified libraries were quantified using a Qubit 3.0 fluorometer, sized with a Bioanalyzer 2100, and then quantified again using the KAPA Library Quantification kit. Every immunoSEQ 96-well plate was sequenced on a dedicated single-read 150-cycle Illumina NextSeq 550 flow cell. The study's processing was this. Because only junctional sequences without quality scores were contained in the immunoSEQ output, filtering matching that applied to full-length reads could not be performed. To assign V/J genes and CDR3, sequences were annotated using PyIR, a Python wrapper for IgBLAST v1.9, with IMGT germline references. Any read was removed if the V/J assignment was weak (E-value above 1e-6), the CDR3 was missing, or the read contained stop codons, out-of-frame junctions, or ambiguous translated residues. V3J clonotypes were defined by identical inferred V gene, J gene, and CDR3 amino acid sequence. The percentage overlap between two repertoires was calculated by dividing the number of shared unique clonotypes by the size of the smaller repertoire. Richness of each repertoire was evaluated using RTK rarefaction, the Chao1 estimator, and Recon v2.1 estimates of unobserved clonotypes. OLGA was used to compute generation probabilities for all TCRbeta clonotypes that the gDNA method yielded from a handful of donors. TCRdb carries this immuneACCESS record with in-frame sequences only. Its versions omit some clonotypes, under half of them owing to an unresolved V gene in the studies checked, with the rest unexplained. V and J calls and clone size are given by that table; D and trimming were obtained from the DNA. The sample profile shows more than 2,000,000 clones; approximately 93% of them were found once. The ten biggest clones cover 0.39% of the sample.

Donors were healthy HIV-negative adults with no recently reported acute infections or vaccinations. Only Caucasian adults living in Nashville, Tennessee, USA were represented among the donors. CD4+ T cells were enriched through magnetic negative selection, after which naive cells were positively selected on CD45RA and the remaining negative fraction served as the memory subset. Blood was collected by leukapheresis, and PBMCs were isolated by Ficoll-Histopaque density gradient centrifugation and then cryopreserved in liquid nitrogen vapor phase. Purity and quantity of every magnetically sorted T cell population were checked by analytical flow cytometry. Genomic DNA was isolated from each sorted fraction and quantified by UV absorbance on a Nanodrop 2000c. Trimming removed 4 bases from V and 8 bases from J; the gene matches leave 10 bases unexplained. The germline V gene (reference sequence) gives CDR1 as SGHNT and CDR2 as YYREEE. From its cysteine to its phenylalanine, the CDR3 spans 14 amino acids. Only the CDR3 DNA stays, 42 bases, in frame from base 1.

This sample stems from a study of shared clonotypes between healthy human individuals (dated by TCRdb to the early 2020s). With regard to the full study: The cohort comprised a couple of women and three men aged 18 to 49 years. To increase sequencing depth and limit assay-specific biases, different laboratories used diverse techniques to prepare libraries and sequence TCR repertoires. Between about 0.85 and 10 billion PBMCs per donor were obtained by leukapheresis. For each donor, three plates each were used for CD4 naive and CD4 memory, two plates were used for CD8 naive, and one plate was used for CD8 memory. To estimate repertoire size and how much clonotype sharing occurs between individuals, the study deeply sequenced the blood TCR repertoires of five healthy adults. Here is what the overall study found, with its caveats: When several donors were compared, the shared fraction of clonotypes was about 5.5% for naive CD4, 3.5% for naive CD8, roughly 2.3% for memory CD4, and 0.4% for memory CD8. Even with the large sequencing depth, rarefaction of the sorted-subset datasets indicated that sequencing was incomplete. Sampling was limited to blood, and TCR repertoires in tissue likely differ from TCR repertoires in blood. Because the study included a small number of donors, the genetic and exposure-history diversity represented was limited. Naive subsets generally had larger estimated clonotype richness than memory subsets did. Based on pairwise subsampling, the degree of clonotype sharing among donors was expected to be affected by sequencing depth. Clonotypes shared by all four sorted-subset donors showed higher generation probabilities than non-shared clonotypes.

The sequence joins TRBV5-4 to TRBJ2-3, with 7 bases aligning to TRBD2. The specimen sequenced was naive CD4+ T cells from PBMCs. The intended sense of this specimen's cell subset or site label: CD45RA+ positively selected. The receptor comes from a man between 18 and 29 years old in good health. Some clones in this sample may be carry-over from other donors' samples. The nucleotide sequence reads TGTGCCAGCAGCCGGGACTACGGCTCACGTACGCAGTATTTT. This gives the protein CASSRDYGSRTQYF.